The clone carrying this TCR beta chain was observed once. This specimen belongs to a study of blood T cell repertoires in COVID-19. The method was immunoSEQ multiplex PCR; TCRdb's version includes in-frame clones alone and lacks a portion of them. The data show 300,000 to 400,000 clones, approximately 87% seen once. Cohorts were assigned according to the clinical history that participants reported. V gave up 2 bases and J gave up 4 bases; unmatched junction bases: 6. Germline V gives CDR1 ENHRY, CDR2 SYGVKD. The CDR3 totals 15 residues. This TCR was recovered from a woman under 40 with acute COVID-19. Material: PBMCs or T cells enriched from blood (not recorded which). The chain links TRBV10-3 to TRBJ2-7; 9 bases match TRBD2. CDR3 sequence reads: CAISEQAGGPYEQYF. The DNA of the CDR3 is TGTGCCATCAGTGAGCAAGCGGGGGGCCCGTACGAGCAGTACTTC.